This TCR beta chain was observed in a study of shared clonotypes between healthy human individuals. Background on the study: Each donor contributed plates that comprised three CD4 naive, three CD4 memory, two CD8 naive and one CD8 memory. Study observations and caveats: Estimated richness values were generally larger in naive subsets than in memory subsets. Some clonotypes were shared by all four sorted-subset donors, while others were not shared. The non-shared ones had lower generation probabilities than the shared ones.

Sequenced by immunoSEQ multiplex PCR; TCRdb stores in-frame clones only, minus some. The repertoire holds about 680,000 clones, with roughly 70% as singletons. CD4+ cells yielded CD45RA+ naive and CD45RA-negative memory subsets. Regarding this clone: Its antigen remains unidentified.

The CDR3 sequence is 16 residues long. CDR1 MNHEY and CDR2 SMNVEV come from the germline V gene (reference sequence). With V trimmed by 1 base and J by 2 bases, 7 bases remained unmatched. This TCR came from a woman aged 30 to 39 in good health. The genes are TRBV27 and TRBJ2-7; 8 bases are a match to TRBD2. The sequenced material came from memory CD4+ T cells sorted from blood. Subset reported: CD45RA-negative fraction. The CDR3 region is CASSLFPAREAYEQYF. The CDR3 DNA sequence: TGTGCCAGCAGTTTATTCCCGGCGCGGGAGGCCTACGAGCAGTACTTC.